The sequence of this T cell receptor (beta chain) was determined in a study of CD4+ T cells in melanoma. Germline V gene sequence: CDR1 MNHEY, CDR2 SMNVEV (reference sequence). This CDR3 comprises 15 residues. Trimming cost V 6 bases and J 7 bases; bases outside gene matches: 13. The protocol was immunoSEQ multiplex PCR, while the TCRdb copy is restricted to in-frame clones and leaves out a portion. Of around 55,000 clones listed, roughly three quarters are singletons. This rearrangement joins TRBV27 to TRBJ2-7; TRBD1 aligns across 9 bases. This TCR was sampled from a human donor with melanoma. Sequencing was performed on tumor tissue. CDR3 sequence (DNA): TGTGCCAGCAGGTCCGGGGGGACAGGGTCGGGAGAGCAGTACTTC. Protein: CASRSGGTGSGEQYF.